These T cell receptor beta chains were read from a single sample in a study of spatial heterogeneity in lung cancer. TCRdb re-called the 5' RACE reads with MiXCR, one entry per CDR3 protein. The sample has 40,000 to 50,000 distinct CDR3 sequences, roughly an eighth seen once. The sequencing here drew on PBMCs, taken at surgery. The origin of the receptors is a male donor with early-stage non-small cell lung cancer. Both conserved end residues are part of each CDR3. Each record gives: clone size, J gene, CDR3 length, V gene, D gene, CDR3 DNA, CDR3 protein. D genes are given only for firm matches. The size entry is marked missing in some rows and otherwise reads once, few, many or a size class.

.,TRBJ1-4,13,TRBV12-3/TRBV12-4,.,TGTGCCAGCAGTTTAGTGGGGGAGGAAAAACTGTTTTTT,CASSLVGEEKLFF
few,TRBJ1-1,12,TRBV29-1,.,TGCAGCGTCCATCCGGTGAACACTGAAGCTTTCTTT,CSVHPVNTEAFF
few,TRBJ2-7,13,TRBV20-1,TRBD1,TGCAGTGCGAGGACAGGGGGCTCGTACGAGCAGTACTTC,CSARTGGSYEQYF
few,TRBJ2-5,14,TRBV14,TRBD1,TGTGCCAGCAGCCACCGGACAGGGAGAGAGACCCAGTACTTC,CASSHRTGRETQYF
.,TRBJ2-3,16,TRBV5-1,.,TGCGCCAGCACCTCCGGGGACGTACCTAGCACAGATACGCAGTATTTT,CASTSGDVPSTDTQYF
few,TRBJ2-1,14,TRBV5-1,TRBD2,TGCGCCAGCAGCGGGGCCCAGCGGGGGGCTGAGCAGTTCTTC,CASSGAQRGAEQFF
many,TRBJ2-1,16,TRBV24-1,TRBD2,TGTGCCACCAGTGATTTTGTCCTAGCGGGATACAATGAGCAGTTCTTC,CATSDFVLAGYNEQFF
.,TRBJ2-1,14,TRBV7-9,.,TGTGCCAGCAGCTCTAGGACAGTTTTGGATGAGCAGTTCTTC,CASSSRTVLDEQFF
many,TRBJ1-1,13,TRBV2,.,TGTGCCAGCAGTGCCCAGGGGAACACTGAAGCTTTCTTT,CASSAQGNTEAFF
.,TRBJ1-2,15,TRBV28,.,TGTGCCAGCAGTTTGGTCGCAGGGTTATACTATGGCTACACCTTC,CASSLVAGLYYGYTF
.,TRBJ1-1,15,TRBV3-1,.,TGTGCCAGCAGCCAAGGAGGCGGGGGGGGCACTGAAGCTTTCTTT,CASSQGGGGGTEAFF
many,TRBJ2-1,14,TRBV3-1,.,TGTGCCAGCAGCCAAGCCCAGGACGGGGGTGAGCAGTTCTTC,CASSQAQDGGEQFF
few,TRBJ2-2,16,TRBV29-1,TRBD2,TGCAGCGTTGAAGCAACCGGGACTAGCGGAACCGGGGAGCTGTTTTTT,CSVEATGTSGTGELFF
.,TRBJ2-1,12,TRBV5-8,TRBD2,TGTGCCAGCAGCTTTCTAGCGGATGAGCAGTTCTTC,CASSFLADEQFF
few,TRBJ1-1,13,TRBV6-2/TRBV6-3,.,TGTGCCAGCATGGGGTTAGGGCACACTGAAGCTTTCTTT,CASMGLGHTEAFF
few,TRBJ1-5,15,TRBV7-2,TRBD1,TGTGCCAGCAGCTTAGCTGGGACAGGCAATCAGCCCCAGCATTTT,CASSLAGTGNQPQHF
many,TRBJ2-2,15,TRBV2,.,TGTGCCAGCAGAGCGAGCCTACGAGGCACCGGGGAGCTGTTTTTT,CASRASLRGTGELFF
few,TRBJ2-1,12,TRBV5-1,.,TGCGCCAGCAGCCCCAATAGCAATGAGCAGTTCTTC,CASSPNSNEQFF
many,TRBJ2-2,12,TRBV19,.,TGTGCCAGTAGTAGGTCCGCCGGGGAGCTGTTTTTT,CASSRSAGELFF
few,TRBJ1-5,19,TRBV12-3/TRBV12-4,TRBD1,TGTGCCAGCAGTTCCTCGCCATGGGGTCAGGGGGGTGACAATCAGCCCCAGCATTTT,CASSSSPWGQGGDNQPQHF
few,TRBJ2-7,14,TRBV25-1,TRBD1,TGTGCCAGCAGTGAAGGGACAGGGGTCTACGAGCAGTACTTC,CASSEGTGVYEQYF
.,TRBJ2-7,14,TRBV5-1,TRBD1,TGCGCCAGCAGCTCGGTGACAGGGATCTACGAGCAGTACTTC,CASSSVTGIYEQYF
many,TRBJ1-5,15,TRBV9,.,TGTGCCAGCAGCGTAGGGGACGGATGGAGGGAGCCCCAGCATTTT,CASSVGDGWREPQHF
.,TRBJ1-4,14,TRBV13,.,TGTGCCAGCAGCTTAGGGCCGAGAGGAGAAAAACTGTTTTTT,CASSLGPRGEKLFF
.,TRBJ2-7,15,TRBV6-5,.,TGTGCCAGCAGTTACTCGTCGCGGCAAACCTACGAGCAGTACTTC,CASSYSSRQTYEQYF
many,TRBJ1-1,14,TRBV7-9,.,TGTGCCAGCAGCTTCTCCGCCGCGAACACTGAAGCTTTCTTT,CASSFSAANTEAFF
.,TRBJ2-2,14,TRBV12-3/TRBV12-4,.,TGTGCCAGCAGTTTAGACCTGAACACCGGGGAGCTGTTTTTT,CASSLDLNTGELFF
medium-sized,TRBJ2-7,13,TRBV7-9,.,TGTGCCAGCATCCCGGACAGTTCCTACGAGCAGTACTTC,CASIPDSSYEQYF
.,TRBJ2-1,14,TRBV11-2,.,TGTGCCAGCAGCCCAGGAGGCTCCCTAGGGGAGCAGTTCTTC,CASSPGGSLGEQFF
.,TRBJ1-1,14,TRBV6-2/TRBV6-3,.,TGTGCCAGCAGTCGACACGTAATGAACACTGAAGCTTTCTTT,CASSRHVMNTEAFF
few,TRBJ2-1,14,TRBV7-2,TRBD2,TGTGCCAGCAGCGTAGGACTAGGGGTGAATGAGCAGTTCTTC,CASSVGLGVNEQFF
.,TRBJ2-3,14,TRBV5-4,TRBD1,TGTGCCAGCTCCGGACAGGGGCCCGGAGATACGCAGTATTTT,CASSGQGPGDTQYF
many,TRBJ1-4,17,TRBV27,TRBD1,TGTGCCAGCAGCCCAAGTCCCGGGACAGGGCCAGGGAAAAAACTGTTTTTT,CASSPSPGTGPGKKLFF
many,TRBJ1-3,16,TRBV11-2,.,TGTGCCAGCAGCTGGGACCGCTCGGGCCCGCGTGACACCATATATTTT,CASSWDRSGPRDTIYF
few,TRBJ1-1,14,TRBV4-1,TRBD1,TGCGCCAGCAGCCAAATACAGGGGTTCACTGAAGCTTTCTTT,CASSQIQGFTEAFF
many,TRBJ2-7,12,TRBV11-1,.,TGTGCCAGCAGCTTACTCGCCCACGAGCAGTACTTC,CASSLLAHEQYF
many,TRBJ2-5,12,TRBV7-8,.,TGTGCCAGCAGCCTATTTTCGGAGACCCAGTACTTC,CASSLFSETQYF
.,TRBJ2-7,13,TRBV29-1,TRBD1,TGCAGCGCCCAGGGGGACAGTACCTACGAGCAGTACTTC,CSAQGDSTYEQYF
few,TRBJ1-5,14,TRBV19,.,TGTGCCAGTAGTTCCGGACAGAGCAATCAGCCCCAGCATTTT,CASSSGQSNQPQHF
.,TRBJ2-1,12,TRBV6-1,.,TGTGCCAGCAGTGAACTGTACGATGAGCAGTTCTTC,CASSELYDEQFF
many,TRBJ1-1,14,TRBV5-5,.,TGTGCCAGCAGCTTGGGAAGGGAGAACACTGAAGCTTTCTTT,CASSLGRENTEAFF
many,TRBJ2-5,18,TRBV3-1,TRBD2,TGTGCCAGCAGCCAAGATGGATGGCTAGCGGTCGAGGAAGAGACCCAGTACTTC,CASSQDGWLAVEEETQYF
many,TRBJ2-5,13,TRBV6-5,TRBD2,TGTGCCAGTTCTAGCGGGAGGGTTGAGACCCAGTACTTC,CASSSGRVETQYF
.,TRBJ1-1,14,TRBV5-1,.,TGCGCCAGCAGCTCACAGGTTTTAAGCTCTGAAGCTTTCTTT,CASSSQVLSSEAFF
.,TRBJ2-1,17,TRBV29-1,TRBD1,TGCAGCGTTGAAAAGGCACAGGGGGTTTATTCCTACAATGAGCAGTTCTTC,CSVEKAQGVYSYNEQFF
many,TRBJ2-7,16,TRBV11-2,.,TGTGCCAGCAGCTTAGGCTCACCTAGGGATTCCTACGAGCAGTACTTC,CASSLGSPRDSYEQYF